Listed below are T cell receptor beta chains from one sample, sequenced in a study of blood T cell repertoires in COVID-19. The assay was immunoSEQ multiplex PCR, and TCRdb's table has in-frame clones only and misses some. The data contain some 45,000 clones, roughly 88% of them seen just once; the ten biggest clones take up around 2.3%. The material sequenced was peripheral blood. These receptors were taken from a human donor in a cohort sampled during active COVID-19. CDR3s include the opening cysteine and the closing phenylalanine or tryptophan. D genes are given only for firm matches. Size values are once, few and many counts, or a class for expanded clones, and some rows have none.

TRBV4-1,NA,TRBD1,TRBJ1-1,CASSQGDRPNTEAFF,TGCGCCAGCAGCCAAGGGGACAGACCGAACACTGAAGCTTTCTTT
TRBV7-2,NA,TRBD2,TRBJ2-5,CASSVGTSGGQETQYF,TGTGCCAGCAGCGTCGGGACTAGCGGGGGCCAAGAGACCCAGTACTTC
TRBV24-1,NA,TRBD2,TRBJ2-3,CATSDSLSGGGGDTQYF,TGTGCCACCAGTGATTCGCTTAGCGGGGGGGGTGGAGATACGCAGTATTTT
TRBV3-1/TRBV3-2,NA,TRBD2,TRBJ2-7,CASSQDMAGGAYEQYF,TGTGCCAGCAGCCAAGATATGGCGGGGGGGGCGTACGAGCAGTACTTC
TRBV29-1,few,TRBD1,TRBJ1-2,CSVPDRGAPPNYGYTF,TGCAGCGTTCCGGACAGGGGAGCCCCACCTAACTATGGCTACACCTTC
TRBV7-2,NA,NA,TRBJ1-2,CASSLGQNYGYTF,TGTGCCAGCAGCTTAGGCCAGAACTATGGCTACACCTTC
TRBV4-1,once,TRBD2,TRBJ2-1,CASSQAPTSGHNEQFF,TGCGCCAGCAGCCAAGCCCCGACTAGCGGCCACAATGAGCAGTTCTTC
TRBV5-4,NA,TRBD2,TRBJ2-5,CASSLAAGGSGETQYF,TGTGCCAGCAGCTTGGCAGCGGGGGGCTCCGGAGAGACCCAGTACTTC
TRBV2,NA,TRBD2,TRBJ2-1,CASTEGGAYNEQFF,TGTGCCAGCACCGAGGGAGGGGCCTACAATGAGCAGTTCTTC
TRBV7-3,NA,TRBD2,TRBJ2-3,CASAGEADTQYF,TGTGCCAGCGCGGGGGAGGCAGATACGCAGTATTTT